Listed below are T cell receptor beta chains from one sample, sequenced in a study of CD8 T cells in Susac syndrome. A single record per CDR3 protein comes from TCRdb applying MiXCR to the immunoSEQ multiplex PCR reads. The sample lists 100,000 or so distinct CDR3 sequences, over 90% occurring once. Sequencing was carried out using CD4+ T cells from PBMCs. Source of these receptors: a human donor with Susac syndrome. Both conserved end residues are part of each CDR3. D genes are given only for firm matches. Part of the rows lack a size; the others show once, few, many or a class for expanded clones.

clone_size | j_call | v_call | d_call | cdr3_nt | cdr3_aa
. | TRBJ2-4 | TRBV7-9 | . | TGTGCCAGCATCAACCTCAGGGAAGCCAAAAACATTCAGTACTTC | CASINLREAKNIQYF
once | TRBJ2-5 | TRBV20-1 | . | TGCAGTGCTAGGGCCCTAGATACTACCGGCAAAGAGACCCAGTACTTC | CSARALDTTGKETQYF
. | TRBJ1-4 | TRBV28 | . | TGTGCCAGCAGTTCGGGTCCTGAAAAACTGTTTTTT | CASSSGPEKLFF
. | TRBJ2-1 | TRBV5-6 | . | TGTGCCAGCAGCTTGGGAGAAACGCGGCGCTCCTACAATGAGCAGTTCTTC | CASSLGETRRSYNEQFF
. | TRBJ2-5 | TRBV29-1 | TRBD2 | TGCAGCGTTGAAGATAATGGCGGAAGGACTAGCGGGCTTCAAGAGACCCAGTACTTC | CSVEDNGGRTSGLQETQYF
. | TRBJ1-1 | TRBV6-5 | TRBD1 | TGTGCCCATGGACAGGGTCGAGGCACTGAAGCTTTCTTT | CAHGQGRGTEAFF
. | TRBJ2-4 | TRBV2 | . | TGTGCCAGCGGGGGCATAGGGGGGCCGGGCATTCAGTACTTC | CASGGIGGPGIQYF
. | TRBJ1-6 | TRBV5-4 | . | TGTGCCAGCAGCCCCAGGGACATCGGGCCCCTCCACTTT | CASSPRDIGPLHF
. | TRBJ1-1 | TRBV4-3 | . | TGCGCCAGCAGCCAAGATTCGGCAGGGGTGGGCACTGAAGCTTTCTTT | CASSQDSAGVGTEAFF
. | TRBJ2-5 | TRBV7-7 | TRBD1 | TGTGCTAGCAGCCCGGGACAGGGGGGAAAGACCCAGTACTTC | CASSPGQGGKTQYF
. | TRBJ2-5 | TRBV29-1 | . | TGCAGCGTTGAAGAAGAGACCCAGTACTTC | CSVEEETQYF
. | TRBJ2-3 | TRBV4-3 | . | TGCGCCAGCAGCCAAGGCGGGTTTAGCACAGATACGCAGTATTTT | CASSQGGFSTDTQYF
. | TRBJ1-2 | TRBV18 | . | TGTGCCAGCTCACCAAATGGGCTGCTCTATGGCTACACCTTC | CASSPNGLLYGYTF
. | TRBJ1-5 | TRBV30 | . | TGTGCCTGGAGTGGGGGGGCTGGCAATCAGCCCCAGCATTTT | CAWSGGAGNQPQHF
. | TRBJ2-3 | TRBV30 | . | TGTGCCTGGAGTGTAGGAGCCCTCCCGGCCACAGATACGCAGTATTTT | CAWSVGALPATDTQYF
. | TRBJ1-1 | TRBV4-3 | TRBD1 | TGCGCCAGCAGCCAGTACAGGGGGGTGAACACTGAAGCTTTCTTT | CASSQYRGVNTEAFF
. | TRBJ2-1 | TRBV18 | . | TGTGCCAGCTCGTCCTCGGACAATGAGCAGTTCTTC | CASSSSDNEQFF
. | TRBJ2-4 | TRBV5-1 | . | TGCGCCAGCAGCTTGGTGGCTGGGGATAACATTCAGTACTTC | CASSLVAGDNIQYF
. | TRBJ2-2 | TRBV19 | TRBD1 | TGTGCCAGTAGTACCTCATGGACAGGGACCGGGGAGCTGTTTTTT | CASSTSWTGTGELFF
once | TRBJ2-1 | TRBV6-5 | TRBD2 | TGTGCCAGCAGTTCAGACCCGGTAGCGGGGTACAACGAGCAGTTCTTC | CASSSDPVAGYNEQFF
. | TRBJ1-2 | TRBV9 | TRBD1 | TGTGCCAGCAGCCCTCACACTGAGGGGGCAGGCTATGGCTACACCTTC | CASSPHTEGAGYGYTF
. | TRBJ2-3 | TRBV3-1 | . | TGTGCCAGCAGCCGGACGAAGGGGAGGAGCACAGATACGCAGTATTTT | CASSRTKGRSTDTQYF
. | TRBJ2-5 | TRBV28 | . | TGTGCCAGCAGGCCCCATGGGACGGAGACCCAGTACTTC | CASRPHGTETQYF
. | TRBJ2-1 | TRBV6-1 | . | TGTGCCAGCAGTTCCCTTCTGTTGTACAATGAGCAGTTCTTC | CASSSLLLYNEQFF